The following is a T cell receptor (beta chain) sequence with its context. Its specificity is unknown. The record originates from a study of shared clonotypes between healthy human individuals. Overall study findings and caveats: Relative to clonotypes present in all four donors, those not shared had lower generation probabilities.

The V and J ends lost 0 bases and 5 bases respectively, with 9 bases between them. CDR1 is SGHRS and CDR2 is YFSETQ in the germline V gene. The CDR3 length is 14 residues. The assay was immunoSEQ multiplex PCR, and TCRdb's table has in-frame clones only and misses some. The profile shows approximately 1,000,000 clones, approximately 77% of them singletons. The TCR sequence derives from a man between 18 and 35 years old in good health. Some clones in this sample may be carry-over from other donors' samples. The V call is TRBV5-1, the J call TRBJ2-1; no clear D. The sequenced sample consisted of memory CD4+ T cells from PBMCs. Sample subset: CD45RA-negative fraction. Written as DNA, the CDR3 is TGCGCCAGCAGCTTGGCGGCAGGTCACAATGAGCAGTTCTTC. Its translation: CASSLAAGHNEQFF.